The next 10 T cell receptor beta chains were all read from a single sample in a study of blood T cells in healthy people across ages. Through a sample-barcoded 5' primer and a J-beta primer mix, a second PCR was run for roughly 6 to 11 cycles. TCRdb ran MiXCR on the 5' RACE reads and lists one entry per CDR3 protein. Of about 800,000 distinct CDR3 sequences listed, roughly 25% are singletons. The sample was also linked to a second study, of T cells of mothers and their children.

Sequenced input: blood. The receptors stem from a boy younger than 18 in good health.

Concerning this clonotype itself: The CDR3 ends on some other residue instead of the conserved phenylalanine or tryptophan, so this is likely a read error. The genes are TRBV12-3 or TRBV12-4 and TRBJ2-7, with 9 bases matching TRBD1. The DNA end lines up better with TRBJ2-5; the J call may be wrong. The CDR3 is 15 residues long. The CDR3, as DNA: TGTGCCAGCAGTTTGTACAGGGGGCTTTGGGAGACCCAGTACTTG. It is translated as CASSLYRGLWETQYL.

The chain joins TRBV20-1 to TRBJ2-7, with D perhaps matching TRBD2 (5 bases). The V end was cut by 1 base, the J end by 0 bases, with 19 bases between. CDR1 and CDR2 (germline): DFQATT, SNEGSKA (reference sequence). This CDR3 spans 17 amino acids. The CDR3 DNA reads TGCAGTGCTAGAGCTGGGGAGTGGAGGCCCGTCTCCTACGAGCAGTACTTC. This encodes CSARAGEWRPVSYEQYF.

The chain combines TRBV7-6 with TRBJ2-6; D unresolved. V was shortened by 1 base and J by 2 bases, with 6 bases between the two germline ends. In germline, CDR1 is SGHVS, CDR2 FNYEAQ. The CDR3 has 15 residues. The CDR3 DNA reads TGTGCCAGCAGCTTAGACATAACTGGGGCCAACGTCCTGACTTTC. It translates to CASSLDITGANVLTF.

This clonotype was detected once. This chain connects TRBV5-1 to TRBJ2-2, with TRBD2 matching 13 bases. The V segment lost 4 bases and the J segment 7 bases; nucleotides outside the gene matches: 10. This CDR3 contains 17 residues. Looked up from germline, CDR1 is SGHRS and CDR2 is YFSETQ. CDR3: CASSHGLAGARNGELFF. The CDR3 DNA follows: TGCGCCAGCAGCCACGGACTAGCGGGGGCCCGGAACGGGGAGCTGTTTTTT.

This clonotype was counted only a few times. The rearrangement joins TRBV7-9 to TRBJ2-1; D unclear. The germline V gene has CDR1 SEHNR and CDR2 FQNEAQ (reference sequence). With 5 bases removed from V and 5 bases from J, the gap between germline ends came to 13 bases. The CDR3 covers 14 residues. The CDR3: CASSPVTVNNEQFF. CDR3 coding DNA: TGTGCCAGCAGCCCGGTGACTGTTAACAATGAGCAGTTCTTC. Looking up the rest from reference TRBV7-9 and TRBJ2-1 gives the full variable domain: DTGVSQNPRHKITKRGQNVTFRCDPISEHNRLYWYRQTLGQGPEFLTYFQNEAQLEKSRLLSDRFSAERPKGSFSTLEIQRTEQGDSAMYLCASSPVTVNNEQFFGPGTRLTVL.

This clonotype was counted between two and nine times. The chain has TRBV5-1 and TRBJ2-7; D ambiguous. Germline CDR1 reads SGHRS; CDR2 reads YFSETQ. This CDR3 comprises 13 residues. Trimming left V 0 bases short and J 3 bases short, with 7 bases between. CDR3 in DNA: TGCGCCAGCAGCTTGGTGGTGGACTACGAGCAGTACTTC. Protein product: CASSLVVDYEQYF.

This clonotype was recorded a few times. This chain links TRBV20-1 with TRBJ2-2; D is perhaps TRBD1 (6 bases). The CDR3 length is 20 residues. Trimming pared 0 bases from V and 5 bases from J, leaving 28 bases between. Looked up from germline, CDR1 is DFQATT and CDR2 is SNEGSKA (reference sequence). The CDR3 here is CSARETFETGRTIGTGELFF. In DNA, the CDR3 is TGCAGTGCTAGAGAGACTTTTGAAACAGGGAGAACAATTGGTACCGGGGAGCTGTTTTTT.

The V and J genes are TRBV14 and TRBJ2-4; D not resolved. Trimming removed 0 bases at V and 9 bases at J, with 15 bases between. There are 15 residues in the CDR3. The germline V gene encodes CDR1 SGHDN and CDR2 FVKESK. CDR3 nucleotide sequence: TGTGCCAGCAGCCAAGAAGCGTCAGTTCAAAGCATTCAGTACTTC. Protein product: CASSQEASVQSIQYF.

Comments on this clonotype: An end of the junction differs from the germline gene, which may be a read error. The CDR3 region is CASSSNRGLYGYPF. For the CDR3, the DNA is TGCGCCAGCAGCTCGAACAGGGGACTCTATGGCTACCCCTTC. The chain has TRBV5-1 and TRBJ1-2; 7 bases match TRBD1. Germline V gives CDR1 SGHRS, CDR2 YFSETQ. The CDR3 contains 14 residues.

This chain uses TRBV28 with TRBJ2-4; the match to TRBD2 covers 7 bases. Germline values: CDR1 MDHEN, CDR2 SYDVKM. This CDR3 contains 22 residues. J lost 0 bases, V lost 4 bases, and 24 bases had no gene match. CDR3 protein: CASSWVTLRGSHSELAKNIQYF. The CDR3 nucleotides read TGTGCCAGCAGTTGGGTGACCCTGCGCGGGAGTCATTCGGAACTAGCCAAAAACATTCAGTACTTC.